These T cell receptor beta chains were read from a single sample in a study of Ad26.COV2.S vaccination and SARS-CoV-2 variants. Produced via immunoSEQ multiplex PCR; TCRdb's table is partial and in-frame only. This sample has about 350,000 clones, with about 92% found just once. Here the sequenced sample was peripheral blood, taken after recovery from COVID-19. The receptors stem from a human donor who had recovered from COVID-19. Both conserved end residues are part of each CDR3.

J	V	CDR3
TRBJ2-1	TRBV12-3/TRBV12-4	CASSLASVNEQFF
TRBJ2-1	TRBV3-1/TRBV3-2	CASSLQGLAGNEQFF
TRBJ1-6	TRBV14	CASSQSGANSPLHF
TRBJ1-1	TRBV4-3	CASSAQGGVTEAFF
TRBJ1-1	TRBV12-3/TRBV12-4	CASSLGENTEAFF
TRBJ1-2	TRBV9	CASSAPSNYGYTF
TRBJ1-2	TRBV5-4	CASSSSRNLYGYTF
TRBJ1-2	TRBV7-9	CASSPGTRLNGYTF
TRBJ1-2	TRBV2	CASSPSRAGLYGYTF
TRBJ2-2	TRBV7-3	CASSTDRIGELFF
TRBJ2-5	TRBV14	CASSLGGLEETQYF
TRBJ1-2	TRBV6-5	CASSSTGLANYGYTF
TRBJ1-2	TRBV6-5	CASSFRPGRGHGYTF
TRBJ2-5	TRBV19	CASSVDLMGTQYF
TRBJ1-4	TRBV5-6	CASSLDEKDNEKLFF
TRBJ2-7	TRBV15	CATSRGFFEQYF
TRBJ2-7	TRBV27	CASSSRVSAYEQYF
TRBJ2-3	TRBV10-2	CASSEGDTQYF
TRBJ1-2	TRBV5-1	CASSSYTEANYGYTF
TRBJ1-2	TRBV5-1	CASSLGQGASYGYTF
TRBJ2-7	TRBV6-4	CASSESGGPLGEQYF
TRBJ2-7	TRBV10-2	CASTRQGLGYEQYF
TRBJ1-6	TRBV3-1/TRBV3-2	CASSQCSSSYNSPLHF
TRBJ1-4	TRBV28	CASSFLFYRGQGTNEKLFF
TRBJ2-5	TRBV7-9	CASNPPGTGSQETQYF
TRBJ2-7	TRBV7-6	CASSKGQVGEQYF
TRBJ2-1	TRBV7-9	CASSLDQKGGDEQFF
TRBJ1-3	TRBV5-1	CASSLQGISGNTIYF
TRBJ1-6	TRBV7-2	CASSSEGGNNSPLHF
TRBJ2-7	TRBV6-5	CASGKARSFDEQYF
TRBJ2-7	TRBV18	CASSPAGDSYEQYF
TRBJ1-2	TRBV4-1	CASSRVQGYGYTF